A single sample gave rise to the 30 T cell receptor beta chains below, sequenced in a study of PD-1 blockade in mismatch repair-deficient tumors (dated by TCRdb to 2015 to 2018). Receptor amplification or capture employed the immunoSEQ multiplex PCR assay. As stored in TCRdb, this immuneACCESS dataset retains in-frame rearrangements with V and J assigned. A fraction of the clones does not appear; measured against another copy, unresolved V genes explain less than half of the discrepancy, and the remainder lacks a known reason. The sample table records 90,000 to 130,000 clones; around three quarters of these occur just once. 4% to 6% of the sample comes from the top ten. The specimen was peripheral blood, collected just over 59 weeks after starting pembrolizumab. All receptors come from an adult with mismatch repair-deficient cancer.

The gene calls are TRBV7-2 and TRBJ1-3; tentative D call: TRBD1 (5 bases). CDR3 length: 17 amino acids. Germline CDR1 is SGHTA and CDR2 is FQGNSA. V was trimmed by 2 bases and J by 0 bases, leaving 14 bases between them. The CDR3 DNA sequence: TGTGCCAGCAGCTTACGTGTGGGGGGGAGCTCTGGAAACACCATATATTTT. The encoded protein is CASSLRVGGSSGNTIYF.

This clone turned up a few times. V and J are TRBV12-5 and TRBJ2-7; TRBD2 is a possible D gene (5 bases). The ends were cut back, 5 bases at V and 5 bases at J, with 7 bases in the middle. Germline V gives CDR1 LGHNT, CDR2 FRNRAP. The CDR3 extends over 11 amino acids. The CDR3 loop reads CASGRRDEQYF. DNA of the CDR3: TGTGCTAGTGGTCGGCGGGACGAGCAGTACTTC.

This chain links TRBV6-6 with TRBJ1-4; 7 bases fit TRBD1. The trim removed 5 bases at V and 4 bases at J, leaving 7 bases unmatched. There are 15 residues in the CDR3. CDR1 MNHNY and CDR2 SVGAGI come from the germline V gene (reference sequence). Here the CDR3 reads CASSATGTVNEKLFF. CDR3 in DNA: TGTGCCAGCAGTGCCACCGGGACAGTTAATGAAAAACTGTTTTTT.

This clone has a single count. The chain couples TRBV7-8 to TRBJ2-7, with unresolved D. This CDR3 is 12 amino acids long. Germline-derived CDR1 and CDR2 are SGHVS and FQNEAQ. V dropped 1 base and J dropped 6 bases, with 7 bases sitting between them. CDR3 bases: TGTGCCAGCAGCTTAGACGGGCCCGAGCAGTACTTC. The encoded protein is CASSLDGPEQYF.

The rearrangement uses TRBV30 and TRBJ2-7; 8 nucleotides match TRBD1. Per germline, CDR1 GTSNPN and CDR2 SVGIG (reference sequence). The CDR3 has 13 residues. V lost 5 bases to trimming and J lost 5 bases; unmatched junction nucleotides: 8. The CDR3 coding sequence is TGTGCCTGGGGACAGGGAAGAGTCAACGAGCAGTACTTC. Translation: CAWGQGRVNEQYF.

This clone has just a few counts. This rearrangement joins TRBV14 to TRBJ1-2; D is undetermined. V was pared by 1 base and J by 1 base, with 7 bases between. Germline V lookup: CDR1 SGHDN, CDR2 FVKESK. This CDR3 region has 14 residues. CDR3: CASSQGQSNYGYTF. CDR3 nucleotides: TGTGCCAGCAGCCAAGGGCAGAGTAACTATGGCTACACCTTC.

The V and J genes are TRBV30 and TRBJ2-2; 10 positions agree with TRBD2. The CDR3 runs to 16 residues. V lost 2 bases, J lost 7 bases, and 10 bases stayed unmatched. The germline CDR1 and CDR2 sequences are GTSNPN and SVGIG (reference sequence). DNA for the CDR3: TGTGCCTGGAGTTTTGGGCTAGCGGGAGTCGTCGGGGAGCTGTTTTTT. Its translation: CAWSFGLAGVVGELFF.

This clone was seen a few times. The chain employs TRBV9 and TRBJ2-5; the D is unclear. The CDR3 is 13 amino acids. Germline assignment: CDR1 SGDLS and CDR2 YYNGEE. V was trimmed by 7 bases and J by 4 bases, leaving 14 bases between them. CDR3 DNA sequence: TGTGCCAGCTCCTTCGGGCCGCGAGAGACCCAGTACTTC. Translated: CASSFGPRETQYF.

The rearrangement joins TRBV27 to TRBJ2-1; 7 bases match TRBD1. The germline V gene encodes CDR1 MNHEY and CDR2 SMNVEV (reference sequence). The length of the CDR3 is 16 residues. J was trimmed by 6 bases and V by 1 base; bases with no gene match: 9. The CDR3 region is CASSLYSTGPGNEQFF. The CDR3 DNA is TGTGCCAGCAGTTTATACTCGACAGGGCCGGGCAATGAGCAGTTCTTC.

J is TRBJ2-7 and V is TRBV30; the D is unclear. The V gene lost 2 bases and the J gene lost 5 bases, with 19 bases spanning the gap. CDR1 and CDR2 from the germline V gene are GTSNPN and SVGIG (reference sequence). The CDR3 extends over 15 amino acids. In DNA, the CDR3 is TGTGCCTGGAGTCGTGGACGGACCCGGATGGACGAGCAGTACTTC. Translation: CAWSRGRTRMDEQYF.

V usage is TRBV10-3 and J usage is TRBJ2-6; unclear D gene. The length of the CDR3 is 15 residues. Germline V gives CDR1 ENHRY, CDR2 SYGVKD. Trimming stripped 6 bases from V and 0 bases from J, with 9 bases between. CDR3 DNA: TGTGCCATCAGGGATCAGATCTCTGGGGCCAACGTCCTGACTTTC. Translated: CAIRDQISGANVLTF.

The chain employs TRBV7-2 and TRBJ2-7, with 11 positions matching TRBD2. The germline V gene has CDR1 SGHTA and CDR2 FQGNSA. V lost 5 bases to trimming and J lost 0 bases; unmatched junction nucleotides: 9. CDR3 size: 17 residues. The CDR3 sequence is CASSPTSGSASSYEQYF. The CDR3 DNA reads TGTGCCAGCAGCCCAACTAGCGGGAGTGCAAGCTCCTACGAGCAGTACTTC.

The chain uses TRBV6-1 and TRBJ2-1; TRBD2 might be the D (5 bases). The CDR3 has 14 amino acids. Germline CDR1 is MNHNS and CDR2 is SASEGT. With 3 bases removed from V and 7 bases from J, the gap between germline ends came to 13 bases. The CDR3 reads CASSDWGRGNEQFF. The CDR3 DNA sequence: TGTGCCAGCAGTGATTGGGGTAGAGGGAATGAGCAGTTCTTC.

The gene calls are TRBV13 and TRBJ2-3, with 10 bases fitting TRBD2. Germline V gene lookup returns CDR1 PRHDT and CDR2 FYEKMQ (reference sequence). V dropped 1 base and J dropped 0; count of bases not matched to a gene: 13. The CDR3 runs 20 residues. CDR3 nucleotide sequence: TGTGCCAGCAGCTTAGTAAGGGCGGCTAGCGGGAGTGTAAGCACAGATACGCAGTATTTT. Its translation: CASSLVRAASGSVSTDTQYF.

The rearrangement links TRBV19 to TRBJ1-3; 7 bases line up with TRBD1. V dropped 6 bases and J dropped 4; count of bases not matched to a gene: 6. Germline V lookup: CDR1 LNHDA, CDR2 SQIVND (reference sequence). The CDR3 sequence is 14 residues long. The CDR3 DNA reads TGTGCCAGTAGCGAGGGGGCGTTCGGAAACACCATATATTTT. This gives the protein CASSEGAFGNTIYF.

The chain combines TRBV11-2 with TRBJ2-3; D is undetermined. The CDR3 is made up of 14 amino acids. Germline CDR1 reads SGHAT; CDR2 reads FQNNGV. Trimming removed 5 bases at V and 1 base at J, with 10 bases between. This chain's CDR3 is CASSPGPGTDTQYF. CDR3 coding DNA: TGTGCCAGCAGCCCAGGACCCGGCACAGATACGCAGTATTTT.

The chain recombines TRBV6-5 with TRBJ2-7; D may be TRBD2 (5 bases). The germline gives CDR1 MNHEY, CDR2 SVGAGI. The CDR3 covers 16 residues. Deletions cut 2 bases from V and 6 bases from J, with 20 bases between. The CDR3: CASSYESSDFLSEQYF. As DNA, the CDR3 is TGTGCCAGCAGTTACGAGTCATCGGACTTCCTCTCCGAGCAGTACTTC.

The gene calls are TRBV18 and TRBJ2-7; the match to TRBD1 covers 9 bases. Germline V gene data show CDR1 as KGHSH and CDR2 as LQKENI. The CDR3 has 14 residues. The V segment lost 5 bases and the J segment 3 bases; nucleotides outside the gene matches: 5. CDR3 nucleotide sequence: TGTGCCAGCTCAACCGGGACAGGGCACTACGAGCAGTACTTC. The encoded protein is CASSTGTGHYEQYF.

V and J are TRBV7-9 and TRBJ2-7; TRBD1 matches 10 bases. Germline CDR1 reads SEHNR; CDR2 reads FQNEAQ (reference sequence). Losses at the gene ends were 4 bases for V and 4 bases for J; bases not matched to a gene: 7. The CDR3 runs 15 residues. The CDR3 loop reads CASSYGGTGVYEQYF. As DNA, the CDR3 is TGTGCCAGCAGCTACGGCGGGACAGGGGTATACGAGCAGTACTTC. Full variable domain (rest looked up from reference TRBV7-9 and TRBJ2-7): DTGVSQNPRHKITKRGQNVTFRCDPISEHNRLYWYRQTLGQGPEFLTYFQNEAQLEKSRLLSDRFSAERPKGSFSTLEIQRTEQGDSAMYLCASSYGGTGVYEQYFGPGTRLTVT.

The rearrangement uses TRBV19 and TRBJ2-1; 10 bases fit TRBD2. V dropped 5 bases and J dropped 5; count of bases not matched to a gene: 6. Germline V CDR1 and CDR2: LNHDA, SQIVND (reference sequence). The CDR3 is 15 amino acids. This CDR3 is CASSEIAGGDNEQFF. The CDR3 DNA reads TGTGCCAGTAGTGAAATAGCGGGAGGCGACAATGAGCAGTTCTTC.

The table lists this clone with a few counts. The chain joins TRBV6-5 to TRBJ2-1; D is uncertain. CDR3 length: 13 amino acids. From germline, CDR1 is MNHEY and CDR2 SVGAGI. V gave up 5 bases and J gave up 4 bases, with 9 bases separating them. The CDR3 DNA reads TGTGCCAGCAGTGAATTGGTTTACAATGAGCAGTTCTTC. Translation: CASSELVYNEQFF.

This chain joins TRBV7-6 and TRBJ1-5, with 8 bases matching TRBD1. The V gene end was trimmed by 0 bases and the J gene end by 7 bases; junction bases not matched to a gene: 8. This CDR3 is built from 16 residues. Per germline, CDR1 SGHVS and CDR2 FNYEAQ. For the CDR3, the DNA is TGTGCCAGCAGCTTAGCGTTGGGAACAGGGGGGCAGCCCCAGCATTTT. Its translation: CASSLALGTGGQPQHF.

The gene calls are TRBV28 and TRBJ2-3; 13 bases agree with TRBD2. The CDR3 covers 18 residues. CDR1 is MDHEN and CDR2 is SYDVKM in the germline V gene. J was trimmed by 4 bases and V by 1 base; bases with no gene match: 8. The CDR3 sequence is CASSLYVGLAGEADTQYF. CDR3 coding DNA: TGTGCCAGCAGTTTATACGTCGGACTAGCGGGAGAGGCAGATACGCAGTATTTT.

This chain links TRBV10-1 with TRBJ2-1; 11 bases map to TRBD2. The CDR3 runs to 17 residues. Germline V gene data show CDR1 as WNHNN and CDR2 as SYGVQD (reference sequence). The ends lost 2 bases at V and 2 bases at J; junction bases unmatched: 5. The CDR3 DNA reads TGCGCCAGCAGTGAGGCGACTAGCGGGGCAACCTACAATGAGCAGTTCTTC. Amino acid sequence: CASSEATSGATYNEQFF.

This clone was recorded only once. This chain joins TRBV25-1 and TRBJ2-5, with a weak D call TRBD2 (6 bases). Germline-derived CDR1 and CDR2 are MGHDK and SYGVNS. V lost 5 bases to trimming and J lost 2 bases, with 15 bases between them. There are 15 residues in the CDR3. The CDR3 reads CASSIRREWQETQYF. The CDR3 coding sequence is TGTGCCAGCAGTATCAGACGGGAGTGGCAAGAGACCCAGTACTTC.

The chain couples TRBV18 to TRBJ2-7; D remains unclear. CDR1 and CDR2 (germline): KGHSH, LQKENI. The length of the CDR3 is 15 residues. V gave up 2 bases and J gave up 0 bases, with 11 bases separating them. As DNA, the CDR3 is TGTGCCAGCTCACCAGGGCAGGCGATCTCCTACGAGCAGTACTTC. Amino acid sequence: CASSPGQAISYEQYF.

This chain connects TRBV10-3 to TRBJ1-1; D ambiguous. V was trimmed by 3 bases and J by 5 bases, leaving 10 bases between them. The CDR3 has 13 amino acids. Looked up from germline, CDR1 is ENHRY and CDR2 is SYGVKD. CDR3 residues: CAISDSTSTEAFF. CDR3 DNA: TGTGCCATCAGTGATTCGACGAGTACTGAAGCTTTCTTT.

The chain uses TRBV30 and TRBJ1-5; unclear D gene. The CDR3 has 14 amino acids. The V end lost 1 base, the J end lost 1 base, and 8 bases lay between the germline ends. Germline CDR1 GTSNPN, CDR2 SVGIG (reference sequence). The CDR3 DNA sequence: TGTGCCTGGAGTGGTCCCGGGAGCAATCAGCCCCAGCATTTT. Amino acids: CAWSGPGSNQPQHF.

J is TRBJ2-5 and V is TRBV5-6; D might be TRBD2 (6 bases). Trimming removed 0 bases from V and 5 bases from J, with 11 bases in between. Germline values: CDR1 SGHDT, CDR2 YYEEEE. This CDR3 comprises 14 residues. The CDR3 sequence: CASSLEPGVETQYF. CDR3 DNA: TGTGCCAGCAGCTTGGAACCGGGGGTGGAGACCCAGTACTTC.

The chain recombines TRBV4-3 with TRBJ1-1; 9 bases are shared with TRBD1. The CDR3 covers 17 residues. The J segment lost 1 base and the V segment lost 1 base, leaving 7 bases of the junction unmatched. Germline V gene sequence: CDR1 LGHNA, CDR2 YSLEER. For the CDR3, the DNA is TGCGCCAGCAGCCAAGGGGCGGGGACAGGGAAGAACACTGAAGCTTTCTTT. As protein: CASSQGAGTGKNTEAFF.